The 10 T cell receptor beta chains below come from one sample, sequenced in a study of shared T cell receptors in the human thymus. Sequenced by immunoSEQ multiplex PCR; TCRdb stores in-frame clones only, minus some. Here the sample spans hundreds of thousands of clones, around 87% being singletons. This same sample was also taken into another study, of human thymus T cells.

What was sequenced was thymocytes. These receptors originate from a boy under two years old with a congenital heart defect.

The gene calls are TRBV6-1 and TRBJ1-1; possible D gene TRBD1, 6 bases. Trimming left V 4 bases short and J 2 bases short, with 11 bases between. CDR1 is MNHNS and CDR2 is SASEGT in the germline V gene. There are 14 residues in the CDR3. CDR3 protein: CASSALDSNTEAFF. CDR3 DNA sequence: TGTGCCAGCAGTGCCCTGGACAGTAACACTGAAGCTTTCTTT.

V and J are TRBV28 and TRBJ1-5, with D maybe TRBD1 (6 bases). V was pared by 10 bases and J by 3 bases, with 16 bases between. Germline V gene data show CDR1 as MDHEN and CDR2 as SYDVKM. The CDR3 has 14 amino acids. CDR3 in amino acids: CATGFGQPNQPQHF. For the CDR3, the DNA is TGTGCCACCGGATTTGGACAGCCCAATCAGCCCCAGCATTTT.

CDR3 in amino acids: CASSRGTEQFF. CDR3 bases: TGTGCCAGCTCACGGGGGACAGAGCAGTTCTTC. This sequence joins TRBV18 and TRBJ2-1; weak D call: TRBD1 (6 bases). Germline values: CDR1 KGHSH, CDR2 LQKENI. V was clipped by 4 bases and J by 10 bases, with 8 bases between them. This CDR3 region has 11 residues.

In regard to this clone: Other nucleotide sequences from this sample produce the same CDR3. The chain uses TRBV7-6 and TRBJ2-7; D not certain. Trimming cost V 3 bases and J 1 base, with 7 bases left between them. Germline V gene data show CDR1 as SGHVS and CDR2 as FNYEAQ. The CDR3 loop spans 13 amino acids. CDR3 in DNA: TGTGCCAGCAGCTTGGCGGAGTCCTACGAGCAGTACTTC. Its translation: CASSLAESYEQYF.

The chain joins TRBV9 to TRBJ2-1; 10 nucleotides match TRBD1. The CDR3 contains 15 residues. CDR1 and CDR2 from the germline V gene are SGDLS and YYNGEE. After removal of 3 bases from V and 9 bases from J, the junction contained 9 bases not matched to a gene. The CDR3 DNA reads as TGTGCCAGCAGCGCCCGGGACAGGGGTGAAGGTGAGCAGTTCTTC. It is translated as CASSARDRGEGEQFF.

This clone was seen once. The V call is TRBV5-1, the J call TRBJ1-2; D ambiguous. V was cut by 4 bases and J by 8 bases, with 18 bases left in between. The CDR3 length is 14 residues. Germline lookup yields CDR1 SGHRS and CDR2 YFSETQ. DNA for the CDR3: TGCGCCAGCAGCCGAGTGCCGTGGAGGAAAGGCTACACCTTC. The encoded protein is CASSRVPWRKGYTF.

The CDR3 DNA reads as TGTGCCAGCAGTTGGGATCGGGGGGTCATCCAAGAGACCCAGTACTTC. It codes for CASSWDRGVIQETQYF. The chain employs TRBV5-6 and TRBJ2-5, with 7 bases aligning to TRBD2. Germline V gene sequence: CDR1 SGHDT, CDR2 YYEEEE. Trimming removed 5 bases from V and 1 base from J; junction bases left unmatched: 11. This CDR3 contains 16 residues.

This chain links TRBV2 with TRBJ2-1, with 10 bases lining up with TRBD2. The CDR3 is made up of 18 amino acids. The ends lost 4 bases at V and 6 bases at J; junction bases unmatched: 15. Germline CDR1 SNHLY, CDR2 FYNNEI. The CDR3 DNA is TGTGCCAGCAGTGTAGAAAAGCGGGGGGGGCCAGTATCCAATGAGCAGTTCTTC. It translates to CASSVEKRGGPVSNEQFF.

The gene calls are TRBV7-2 and TRBJ2-1; 7 bases line up with TRBD1. Trimming took 4 bases from V and 2 from J; bases not matched to a gene: 8. The CDR3 extends over 16 amino acids. In germline, CDR1 is SGHTA, CDR2 FQGNSA. The CDR3 loop is CASSSKRDRPYNEQFF. The CDR3 DNA reads as TGTGCCAGCAGCTCAAAACGGGACAGACCCTACAATGAGCAGTTCTTC. Full variable domain (remainder filled in from reference TRBV7-2 and TRBJ2-1): GAGVSQSPSNKVTEKGKDVELRCDPISGHTALYWYRQSLGQGLEFLIYFQGNSAPDKSGLPSDRFSAERTGGSVSTLTIQRTQQEDSAVYLCASSSKRDRPYNEQFFGPGTRLTVL.

This chain links TRBV19 with TRBJ1-4, with D possibly matching TRBD1 (6 bases). The CDR3 runs 19 residues. Trimming removed 1 base from V and 3 bases from J, with 21 bases in between. Germline V gene lookup returns CDR1 LNHDA and CDR2 SQIVND (reference sequence). The CDR3 region is CASSIGRPLHRDPNEKLFF. CDR3 DNA sequence: TGTGCCAGTAGTATAGGGCGGCCCCTCCACAGGGACCCTAATGAAAAACTGTTTTTT.